The clone carrying this T cell receptor (beta chain) turned up a few times. Its cognate antigen is unknown. This record belongs to a study of cytomegalovirus exposure and HLA in healthy donors. Study results and limitations: TRBV6-2, TRBV6-3 and some other V segments were unresolvable in 87-base-pair reads. Association of approximately 16,000 TCR beta sequences with HLA alleles was found at 0.05 false discovery rate in a later analysis. More clonal expansion characterized HLA-associated TCR beta chains than equally common others in a later analysis.

Germline V gene lookup returns CDR1 MNHEY and CDR2 SVGAGI. This CDR3 contains 14 residues. Trimming removed 6 bases at V and 3 bases at J, with 11 bases between. Use of 60 Vbeta and 13 Jbeta primers characterized the PCR. In the original workflow: There were some 87 million unique TCR beta chains by a later count, and some 10 million of them were shared. The table came from immunoSEQ multiplex PCR; TCRdb's copy has only in-frame clones and leaves some out. Clone size and the V and J calls come from that table; the DNA yielded D and trimming. This table holds around 130,000 clones, around 75% found once.

The sample comprised PBMCs. The origin of this receptor is a man under 40 in good health and CMV-seronegative. This chain joins TRBV6-5 and TRBJ1-4; unclear D gene. CDR3 bases: TGTGCCAGCAGGAGACATGGTTCTAATGAAAAACTGTTTTTT. Its translation is CASRRHGSNEKLFF.